The text below deals with one T cell receptor (beta chain). This specimen belongs to a study of blood T cell repertoires in COVID-19. Assay used: immunoSEQ multiplex PCR; TCRdb lists only in-frame clones, some missing. Among approximately 250,000 clones listed, around 86% were seen once. J gave up 4 bases and V 2 bases, and 20 bases lay outside the gene matches. The CDR3 length is 19 residues. Germline V lookup: CDR1 GTSNPN, CDR2 SVGIG (reference sequence). V usage is TRBV30 and J usage is TRBJ2-5; 9 bases fit TRBD1. The clonotype was recovered from a woman aged 55 to 70 with COVID-19, enrolled during active disease. Input material: peripheral blood. The CDR3 region has the DNA TGTGCCTGGAGTAGGGGAGACAGGGGGTTTCTGGGACTGGGAGAGACCCAGTACTTC. This gives the protein CAWSRGDRGFLGLGETQYF.